Presented here are 25 T cell receptor beta chains from one specimen sequenced in a study of blood T cell repertoires in COVID-19. Here immunoSEQ multiplex PCR was the method, and the copy in TCRdb shows in-frame clones only, minus some. This table holds 430,000 or so clones, approximately 90% found once. Sequenced input: peripheral blood. The source is a man aged 18 to 35 with COVID-19, enrolled during active disease.

The chain combines TRBV20-1 with TRBJ2-7; maybe TRBD1 (5 bases). V shed 7 bases and J shed 5 bases, with 12 bases lying between them. Germline assignment: CDR1 DFQATT and CDR2 SNEGSKA (reference sequence). The CDR3 spans 11 residues. The CDR3 loop is CSVGQGHEQYF. The CDR3 region has the DNA TGCAGTGTTGGGCAGGGTCACGAGCAGTACTTC.

The chain uses TRBV6-1 and TRBJ1-5, with unresolved D. The V and J ends lost 3 bases and 0 bases respectively, with 9 bases between them. Germline CDR1 MNHNS, CDR2 SASEGT. CDR3 length: 15 amino acids. The CDR3 nucleotides read TGTGCCAGCAGTGAGGGCCCGGCTAGCAATCAGCCCCAGCATTTT. The encoded protein is CASSEGPASNQPQHF.

This clone came up once. The gene calls are TRBV5-1 and TRBJ2-7; 13 bases map to TRBD2. The V gene end was trimmed by 5 bases and the J gene end by 0 bases; junction bases not matched to a gene: 5. Germline V gene sequence: CDR1 SGHRS, CDR2 YFSETQ. The CDR3 is 16 residues long. The CDR3 DNA reads as TGCGCCAGCAGGTTAGGGACTAGCGGGGTCTCCTACGAGCAGTACTTC. This codes for CASRLGTSGVSYEQYF.

This clone has a single count. This rearrangement joins TRBV7-2 to TRBJ2-1, with D possibly TRBD2 on 6 matching bases. Germline lookup yields CDR1 SGHTA and CDR2 FQGNSA. This CDR3 spans 13 amino acids. Trimming removed 10 bases at V and 9 bases at J, with 19 bases between. CDR3: CAIEGGIGTEQFF. The DNA for the CDR3 is TGTGCCATCGAAGGAGGGATAGGGACTGAGCAGTTCTTC.

This clone was seen once. The gene calls are TRBV12-5 and TRBJ2-7, with D possibly matching TRBD1 (5 bases). Deletions cut 6 bases from V and 4 bases from J, with 10 bases between. Germline V gives CDR1 LGHNT, CDR2 FRNRAP. This CDR3 has 12 amino acids. The CDR3 here is CASGGHFYEQYF. The CDR3 region has the DNA TGTGCTAGTGGGGGGCACTTTTACGAGCAGTACTTC.

This rearrangement joins TRBV7-2 to TRBJ1-2; a possible D gene is TRBD1 (5 bases). The germline V gene has CDR1 SGHTA and CDR2 FQGNSA. Trimming removed 8 bases at V and 2 bases at J, with 30 bases between. This CDR3 region has 19 residues. The CDR3 is CASSLKTAGGQFLNYGYTF. The CDR3 nucleotides read TGTGCCAGCTCCCTGAAAACGGCGGGGGGTCAGTTTTTAAACTATGGCTACACCTTC.

In nucleotides, the CDR3 is TGCGCCAGCAGTCACGACAGCCCCTACGAGCAGTACTTC. This gives the protein CASSHDSPYEQYF. The chain couples TRBV10-2 to TRBJ2-7; D may be TRBD1 (5 bases). Germline V gene lookup returns CDR1 WSHSY and CDR2 SAAADI. This CDR3 has 13 residues. V shed 5 bases and J shed 2 bases, with 10 bases lying between them.

V and J are TRBV27 and TRBJ1-2, with 8 bases identical to TRBD1. Trimming cost V 3 bases and J 3 bases; bases outside gene matches: 3. CDR1 is MNHEY and CDR2 is SMNVEV in the germline V gene (reference sequence). CDR3 length: 14 amino acids. The CDR3 sequence: CASSFRGQDYGYTF. The CDR3 nucleotides read TGTGCCAGCAGTTTCAGGGGGCAGGACTATGGCTACACCTTC.

This chain links TRBV18 with TRBJ1-1, with TRBD1 identical over 8 bases. V lost 5 bases to trimming and J lost 10 bases; unmatched junction nucleotides: 12. CDR3 length: 14 amino acids. CDR1 KGHSH and CDR2 LQKENI come from the germline V gene. CDR3 sequence (DNA): TGTGCCAGCTCAGAGGACAGGGTAGACCTTCGAGCTTTCTTT. This sequence encodes CASSEDRVDLRAFF.

The rearrangement uses TRBV3-1 (or the pseudogene TRBV3-2) and TRBJ1-1, with 7 bases identical to TRBD1. Germline CDR1 reads LGHDT; CDR2 reads YNNKEL (reference sequence). Germline trimming cut 5 bases from V and 3 bases from J; bases unmatched to any gene: 6. The CDR3 is 14 residues long. The CDR3 protein is CASSVEGGHTEAFF. CDR3 bases: TGTGCCAGCAGCGTTGAAGGGGGCCACACTGAAGCTTTCTTT.

The chain links TRBV11-2 to TRBJ2-5; D is unresolved. Germline CDR1 and CDR2: SGHAT and FQNNGV. Trimming cost V 5 bases and J 6 bases, with 13 bases left between them. The CDR3 loop spans 13 amino acids. CDR3 in DNA: TGTGCCAGCAGCCAAAACGCAGATCAGACCCAGTACTTC. It specifies CASSQNADQTQYF.

The chain links TRBV28 to TRBJ1-1; D gene ambiguous. The CDR3 has 17 amino acids. Trimming took off 3 bases at V and 0 bases at J, with 17 bases between the two ends. In germline, CDR1 is MDHEN, CDR2 SYDVKM. The CDR3 bases are TGTGCCAGCAGTTTTTCCAGACTGTCTCCTATGAACACTGAAGCTTTCTTT. This sequence encodes CASSFSRLSPMNTEAFF.

The gene calls are TRBV2 and TRBJ2-3, with D possibly being TRBD2 (6 bases). Germline V gene sequence: CDR1 SNHLY, CDR2 FYNNEI. The CDR3 has 17 amino acids. Trimming removed 5 bases at V and 0 bases at J, with 18 bases between. The CDR3 region has the DNA TGTGCCAGCAGTCGTTGGCCGGGGGTGACTAGCACAGATACGCAGTATTTT. Translated, it gives CASSRWPGVTSTDTQYF.

This clone showed up just once. This chain connects TRBV12-5 to TRBJ1-2; the D gene is possibly TRBD1 (5 bases). V lost 2 bases to trimming and J lost 6 bases, with 19 bases between them. CDR3 size: 16 residues. The germline CDR1 and CDR2 sequences are LGHNT and FRNRAP. CDR3 sequence (DNA): TGTGCTAGTGGTTTGTCAACAGGCAGGTCAAACAATGGCTACACCTTC. This codes for CASGLSTGRSNNGYTF.

The rearrangement uses TRBV6-6 and TRBJ1-5; 9 nucleotides line up with TRBD1. Per germline, CDR1 MNHNY and CDR2 SVGAGI (reference sequence). There are 15 residues in the CDR3. J was trimmed by 2 bases and V by 2 bases; bases with no gene match: 1. The CDR3 sequence is CASSYGDRGNQPQHF. CDR3 nucleotide sequence: TGTGCCAGCAGTTACGGGGACAGGGGCAATCAGCCCCAGCATTTT.

This rearrangement joins TRBV7-8 to TRBJ2-7; perhaps TRBD2 as D (6 bases). Deletions cut 3 bases from V and 6 bases from J, with 12 bases between. Per the germline V gene, CDR1 is SGHVS and CDR2 is FQNEAQ. There are 13 residues in the CDR3. The CDR3 sequence: CASSLSLGGEQYF. CDR3 nucleotide sequence: TGTGCCAGCAGCTTGAGCCTCGGGGGCGAGCAGTACTTC.

The chain couples TRBV6-5 to TRBJ2-2; TRBD1 agrees at 10 bases. V dropped 7 bases and J dropped 3; count of bases not matched to a gene: 5. Germline-derived CDR1 and CDR2 are MNHEY and SVGAGI. The CDR3 sequence is 15 residues long. The CDR3 DNA sequence: TGTGCCAGCATGACAGGGACAGGGGACACCGGGGAGCTGTTTTTT. It is translated as CASMTGTGDTGELFF.

This chain links TRBV5-4 with TRBJ1-2; the D gene is possibly TRBD1 (5 bases). The CDR3 loop spans 17 amino acids. Germline assignment: CDR1 SGHNT and CDR2 YYREEE (reference sequence). Deletions cut 4 bases from V and 0 bases from J, with 19 bases between. CDR3 residues: CASSPVGQTRANYGYTF. CDR3 sequence (DNA): TGTGCCAGCAGCCCGGTCGGACAAACCCGAGCTAACTATGGCTACACCTTC. The variable domain in full, with the rest retrieved from reference TRBV5-4 and TRBJ1-2, is ETGVTQSPTHLIKTRGQQVTLRCSSQSGHNTVSWYQQALGQGPQFIFQYYREEENGRGNFPPRFSGLQFPNYSSELNVNALELDDSALYLCASSPVGQTRANYGYTFGSGTRLTVV.

The chain employs TRBV6-6 and TRBJ2-7; 7 positions match TRBD1. Germline-derived CDR1 and CDR2 are MNHNY and SVGAGI (reference sequence). The CDR3 length is 14 residues. V was clipped by 5 bases and J by 5 bases; unmatched bases: 9. The CDR3 sequence: CASSRPIGGHEQYF. CDR3 DNA sequence: TGTGCCAGCAGTCGGCCCATAGGGGGCCACGAGCAGTACTTC.

This rearrangement joins TRBV30 to TRBJ2-7; D gene unclear. Germline V gene data show CDR1 as GTSNPN and CDR2 as SVGIG (reference sequence). V was trimmed by 1 base and J by 3 bases, leaving 4 bases between them. The CDR3 runs to 11 residues. CDR3 amino acids: CAWSALYEQYF. The CDR3, as DNA: TGTGCCTGGAGTGCCCTCTACGAGCAGTACTTC.

DNA of the CDR3: TGTGCCAGCGTGGAGGGAGGACGTCCCGGGGCCCAGTACTTC. It specifies CASVEGGRPGAQYF. This chain joins TRBV2 and TRBJ2-5, with D possibly being TRBD2 (6 bases). The length of the CDR3 is 14 residues. Germline values: CDR1 SNHLY, CDR2 FYNNEI. Deletions cut 8 bases from V and 9 bases from J, with 22 bases between.

The CDR3, as DNA: TGTGCCAGCAGCCGTAAAACTGGCACTGAAGCTTTCTTT. It specifies CASSRKTGTEAFF. V is TRBV5-6 and J is TRBJ1-1; D is ambiguous. Germline V gene sequence: CDR1 SGHDT, CDR2 YYEEEE. The CDR3 spans 13 residues. Between the trimmed V and J ends, which lost 4 bases and 4 bases, there was a span of 11 bases.

CDR3 sequence reads: CASSVAGTSGRAGFQETQYF. CDR3 nucleotide sequence: TGTGCCAGCAGCGTGGCCGGGACTAGCGGGAGGGCCGGTTTTCAAGAGACCCAGTACTTC. This chain links TRBV9 with TRBJ2-5, with 16 bases matching TRBD2. The J segment lost 2 bases and the V segment lost 2 bases, leaving 12 bases of the junction unmatched. Germline CDR1 is SGDLS and CDR2 is YYNGEE. CDR3 size: 20 residues.

CDR3 in DNA: TGTATCGGGACAGGGACGGCTGGGGCCAACGTCCTGACTTTC. Amino acid sequence: CIGTGTAGANVLTF. V is TRBV7-9 and J is TRBJ2-6; 9 bases match TRBD1. The V gene's germline CDR1 is SEHNR and CDR2 FQNEAQ (reference sequence). This CDR3 spans 14 amino acids.

The CDR3 region is CASSFDGSTEAFF. The DNA of the CDR3 is TGCGCCAGCAGTTTTGATGGGAGCACTGAAGCTTTCTTT. The chain couples TRBV5-1 to TRBJ1-1; the D is unclear. The CDR3 is 13 amino acids. The germline CDR1 and CDR2 sequences are SGHRS and YFSETQ. Trimming cost V 5 bases and J 4 bases, with 12 bases left between them.